This T cell receptor beta chain was sequenced in a study of T cells after yellow fever vaccination. Study-level information: Fractions of low cell number were prepared using SMART-Seq v4 Ultra Low Input. Regarding the study as a whole: Post-booster repertoires contained most primary-vaccination clones again (96% CD4, around 89% CD8). Clonotypes shared by both compartments, CD4 and CD8, made up a small share.

This CDR3 is built from 15 residues. CDR1 is SGHTA, CDR2 FQGTGA, per germline. Trimming removed 5 bases at V and 2 bases at J, with 13 bases between. Synthesis of TCR cDNA relied on 5'RACE template switching, which attached a universal primer site and UMIs. MiXCR was run by TCRdb on the 5' RACE reads, yielding one entry per CDR3 protein. Of under 550,000 distinct CDR3 sequences in the sample, 21% were seen once. This clonotype has just a few counts. Its antigen is currently unknown. Here the sequenced sample was PBMCs, taken more than 20 days after the first yellow fever vaccination. The rearrangement links TRBV7-3 to TRBJ2-1; the D call may be TRBD1 or TRBD2 (5 bases each). The sequence came from a man aged 18 to 35 who received the YFV17D yellow fever vaccine. The CDR3 sequence: CASSPPGTTYNEQFF. CDR3 in DNA: TGTGCCAGCAGCCCACCGGGGACCACCTACAATGAGCAGTTCTTC.